This TCR beta chain was captured by sequencing in a study of cytomegalovirus exposure and HLA in healthy donors. Whole-study context: Across more than 350 genotyped donors, about 86% landed in the Caucasian-associated ancestry cluster.

This clone has more than one count but fewer than ten. V gave up 6 bases and J gave up 0 bases, with 3 bases separating them. The CDR3 sequence is 11 residues long. Germline CDR1 and CDR2: SNHLY and FYNNEI. PCR amplification relied on 60 Vbeta primers (plus 13 Jbeta primers). Using immunoSEQ multiplex PCR, the repertoire was profiled, and TCRdb retains in-frame clones only, with some absent. The table includes hundreds of thousands of clones, around 84% detected once. The chain employs TRBV2 and TRBJ2-7; D ambiguous. This receptor was identified in a girl aged 2 to 9 in good health and CMV-seronegative. The sequenced sample was PBMCs. The CDR3 region has the DNA TGTGCCAGCAGCGGCTCCTACGAGCAGTACTTC. It specifies CASSGSYEQYF.